The T cell receptor beta chain described here comes from a study of control samples from healthy donors and cancer patients. From germline, CDR1 is GTSNPN and CDR2 SVGIG (reference sequence). The CDR3 length is 15 residues. V lost 2 bases to trimming and J lost 1 base, with 14 bases between them. Assay used: immunoSEQ multiplex PCR; TCRdb lists only in-frame clones, some missing. Of tens of thousands of clones listed, 93% are singletons. This sequence joins TRBV30 and TRBJ1-1; D might be TRBD1 (6 bases). The sequencing sample was made of PBMCs. This TCR was recovered from a woman in her forties or fifties with head and neck cancer. The CDR3 loop reads CAWSWFRGGNTEAFF. The CDR3 bases are TGTGCCTGGAGTTGGTTCCGAGGGGGGAACACTGAAGCTTTCTTT. The full variable domain, with the rest looked up from reference TRBV30 and TRBJ1-1, is SQTIHQWPATLVQPVGSPLSLECTVEGTSNPNLYWYRQAAGRGLQLLFYSVGIGQISSEVPQNLSASRPQDRQFILSSKKLLLSDSGFYLCAWSWFRGGNTEAFFGQGTRLTVV.